These T cell receptor beta chains were read from a single sample in a study of siplizumab effects on memory and regulatory T cells. Generated by immunoSEQ multiplex PCR, the TCRdb table keeps only in-frame clones and is missing some. The repertoire holds 45,000 to 60,000 clones, with roughly nine tenths as singletons. The specimen sequenced was naive CD8+ T cells sorted from blood. Receptors originate from a human donor in good health. Each CDR3 is given with its conserved first and last residue. Fields, in order: CDR3 length, V gene, J gene, clone size, D gene, CDR3 protein, CDR3 DNA. D genes are given only for firm matches. The size field is filled for only some rows; it gives once, few, many or a size class.

>15|TRBV19|TRBJ1-1|-|-
CASMGGSTYYTEAFF
TGTGCCAGTATGGGGGGCTCTACCTATTACACTGAAGCTTTCTTT
>17|TRBV19|TRBJ1-2|-|TRBD1
CASSILGQGAHNYGYTF
TGTGCCAGTAGTATTCTTGGACAGGGGGCCCATAACTATGGCTACACCTTC
>13|TRBV7-8|TRBJ1-4|-|-
CASSLVPNEKLFF
TGTGCCAGCAGTTTGGTACCTAATGAAAAACTGTTTTTT
>11|TRBV29-1|TRBJ1-2|few|-
CSVRTGYGYTF
TGCAGCGTCCGCACAGGGTATGGCTACACCTTC
>16|TRBV10-1|TRBJ2-1|-|TRBD1
CASSEEVDRGYNEQFF
TGCGCCAGCAGTGAGGAGGTAGACAGGGGATACAATGAGCAGTTCTTC
>16|TRBV7-6|TRBJ1-4|-|-
CASSLAPGGTNEKLFF
TGTGCCAGCAGCTTAGCGCCTGGGGGGACTAATGAAAAACTGTTTTTT
>13|TRBV19|TRBJ1-1|-|-
CASRNSPNTEAFF
TGTGCCAGTAGGAACAGTCCCAACACTGAAGCTTTCTTT
>15|TRBV5-6|TRBJ2-7|once|TRBD1
CASSSADRGLYEQYF
TGTGCCAGCAGCTCGGCCGACAGGGGCCTCTACGAGCAGTACTTC
>15|TRBV5-4|TRBJ2-7|-|-
CASSPFSGNEDEQYF
TGTGCCAGCAGCCCTTTCTCCGGGAATGAGGACGAGCAGTACTTC
>15|TRBV6-5|TRBJ1-1|-|-
CASTEAGTPYGKAFF
TGTGCCAGCACCGAGGCCGGGACACCCTATGGGAAAGCTTTCTTT
>14|TRBV27|TRBJ2-1|-|TRBD2
CASRGRTSDGEQFF
TGTGCCAGCAGGGGCCGGACTAGTGACGGTGAGCAGTTCTTC
>15|TRBV7-8|TRBJ1-2|-|-
CASSLDLWDGYGYTF
TGTGCCAGCAGCTTAGATTTATGGGATGGCTATGGCTACACCTTC
>16|TRBV7-6|TRBJ2-5|-|TRBD1
CASSLLVGGSSETQYF
TGTGCCAGCAGCCTCCTCGTAGGGGGCTCTTCGGAGACCCAGTACTTC
>14|TRBV7-9|TRBJ2-1|-|-
CASSLGWLYNEQFF
TGTGCCAGCAGCCTAGGGTGGCTTTACAATGAGCAGTTCTTC
>17|TRBV10-1|TRBJ2-2|-|TRBD1
CASSGGVGTANTGELFF
TGCGCCAGCAGTGGGGGTGTCGGGACAGCGAACACCGGGGAGCTGTTTTTT